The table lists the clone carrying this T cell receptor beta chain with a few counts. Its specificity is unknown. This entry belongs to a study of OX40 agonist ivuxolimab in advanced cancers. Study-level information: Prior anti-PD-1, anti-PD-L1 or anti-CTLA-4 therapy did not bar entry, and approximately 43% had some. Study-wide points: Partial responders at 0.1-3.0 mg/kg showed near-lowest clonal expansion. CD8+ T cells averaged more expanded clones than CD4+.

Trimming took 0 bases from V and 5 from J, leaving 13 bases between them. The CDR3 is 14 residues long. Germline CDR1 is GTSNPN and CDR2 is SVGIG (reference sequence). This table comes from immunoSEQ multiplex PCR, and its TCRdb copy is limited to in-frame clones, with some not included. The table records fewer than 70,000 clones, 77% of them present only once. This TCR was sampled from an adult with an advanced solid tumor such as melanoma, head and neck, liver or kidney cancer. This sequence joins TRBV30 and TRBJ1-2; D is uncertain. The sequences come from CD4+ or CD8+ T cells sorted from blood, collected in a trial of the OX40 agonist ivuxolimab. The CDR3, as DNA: TGTGCCTGGAGTGTAATGGGCAGCGGATATGGCTACACCTTC. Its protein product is CAWSVMGSGYGYTF. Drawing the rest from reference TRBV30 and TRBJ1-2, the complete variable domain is SQTIHQWPATLVQPVGSPLSLECTVEGTSNPNLYWYRQAAGRGLQLLFYSVGIGQISSEVPQNLSASRPQDRQFILSSKKLLLSDSGFYLCAWSVMGSGYGYTFGSGTRLTVV.